A single sample gave rise to the 13 T cell receptor beta chains below, sequenced in a study of shared clonotypes between healthy human individuals. Method: immunoSEQ multiplex PCR; TCRdb's copy keeps in-frame clones and lacks some. The sample has roughly 2.6 million clones, approximately 94% seen once; the top ten hold over 0.12%. The specimen sequenced was naive CD4+ T cells sorted from blood. Subset noted: CD45RA+ positively selected. The receptors stem from a man younger than 35 in good health.

This chain links TRBV6-6 with TRBJ2-2, with TRBD2 matching over 14 bases. Per the germline V gene, CDR1 is MNHNY and CDR2 is SVGAGI (reference sequence). V trimming: 5 bases; J trimming: 6 bases; junction bases outside the gene matches: 5. This CDR3 region has 16 residues. The CDR3 bases are TGTGCCAGCAGTACGGGGACTAGCGGGAGCGCCGGGGAGCTGTTTTTT. Its translation: CASSTGTSGSAGELFF.

This clone appeared a single time. The chain employs TRBV5-6 and TRBJ1-6, with D possibly matching TRBD1 (5 bases). The CDR3 contains 17 residues. Germline CDR1 and CDR2: SGHDT and YYEEEE. Trimming cost V 1 base and J 7 bases, with 18 bases left between them. The CDR3 DNA sequence: TGTGCCAGCAGCTTGTCCGGGACGAAGGGGAGCAATTCACCCCTCCACTTT. Encoded protein: CASSLSGTKGSNSPLHF.

The rearrangement joins TRBV30 to TRBJ1-6; D possibly corresponds to TRBD1 (5 bases). CDR3 size: 16 residues. CDR1 is GTSNPN, CDR2 SVGIG, per germline (reference sequence). With 0 bases removed from V and 5 bases from J, the gap between germline ends came to 14 bases. In DNA, the CDR3 is TGTGCCTGGAGTGTGGATTCGCCAGGGAATAATTCACCCCTCCACTTT. It yields the protein CAWSVDSPGNNSPLHF.

The chain carries TRBV19 and TRBJ2-3; D is unclear. The V gene lost 7 bases and the J gene lost 2 bases, with 10 bases spanning the gap. CDR3 length equals 13 residues. Germline lookup yields CDR1 LNHDA and CDR2 SQIVND (reference sequence). CDR3 sequence: CASKRTITDTQYF. The CDR3 DNA sequence: TGTGCCAGTAAACGAACGATCACAGATACGCAGTATTTT.

The rearrangement uses TRBV5-4 and TRBJ2-5, with D perhaps TRBD2 (6 bases). The CDR3 totals 15 residues. With 0 bases removed from V and 6 bases from J, the gap between germline ends came to 15 bases. Germline V lookup: CDR1 SGHNT, CDR2 YYREEE (reference sequence). Here the CDR3 reads CASSLASGSAKTQYF. In DNA, the CDR3 is TGTGCCAGCAGCTTGGCTTCCGGGAGTGCGAAGACCCAGTACTTC.

This rearrangement joins TRBV7-8 to TRBJ1-4; the D is unclear. Per germline, CDR1 SGHVS and CDR2 FQNEAQ. The CDR3 is 14 residues long. The V gene lost 1 base and the J gene lost 4 bases, with 7 bases spanning the gap. CDR3 nucleotide sequence: TGTGCCAGCAGCTTAGAGGGTCATAATGAAAAACTGTTTTTT. Protein product: CASSLEGHNEKLFF.

To note about this clone: Other nucleotide sequences in the sample specify the same CDR3. The V gene is TRBV10-3, the J gene TRBJ2-2, with D possibly TRBD2 on 5 matching bases. CDR3 size: 15 residues. V gave up 3 bases and J gave up 2 bases, with 10 bases separating them. The germline V gene encodes CDR1 ENHRY and CDR2 SYGVKD. The CDR3 loop reads CAISDSGGNTGELFF. The CDR3 nucleotides are TGTGCCATCAGTGACTCCGGAGGTAACACCGGGGAGCTGTTTTTT.

The chain joins TRBV5-5 to TRBJ2-4; 11 nucleotides line up with TRBD2. Germline V gene lookup returns CDR1 SGHKS and CDR2 YYEKEE (reference sequence). The CDR3 runs 16 residues. The V segment lost 0 bases and the J segment 1 base; nucleotides outside the gene matches: 0. The chain's CDR3 is CASSLGTSGAKNIQYF. The CDR3 nucleotides read TGTGCCAGCAGCTTGGGGACTAGCGGGGCCAAAAACATTCAGTACTTC.

The chain uses TRBV11-2 and TRBJ2-1, with TRBD2 identical over 7 bases. CDR1 is SGHAT and CDR2 is FQNNGV in the germline V gene. The junction had 11 bases not matched to a gene; V was cut back by 1 base and J by 5 bases. The CDR3 has 17 residues. The CDR3 DNA reads as TGTGCCAGCAGCTTAGTCCTCGGCGGGGGAGTAGACAATGAGCAGTTCTTC. It encodes CASSLVLGGGVDNEQFF.

The CDR3 DNA sequence: TGTGCCAGCAGGCGCATCCTGGGCGGCGGGAGGAGGAACAATGAGCAGTTCTTC. Its translation is CASRRILGGGRRNNEQFF. The chain links TRBV11-2 to TRBJ2-1; 8 bases match TRBD2. The junction had 18 bases not matched to a gene; V was cut back by 6 bases and J by 5 bases. Per the germline V gene, CDR1 is SGHAT and CDR2 is FQNNGV. The CDR3 is 18 amino acids.

With respect to this clone: The sample contains more than one DNA sequence encoding this CDR3. J is TRBJ2-5 and V is TRBV7-2; 7 bases match TRBD2. The CDR3 runs 15 residues. The J segment lost 3 bases and the V segment lost 1 base, leaving 5 bases of the junction unmatched. The germline gives CDR1 SGHTA, CDR2 FQGNSA. The CDR3 here is CASSLGGGTEETQYF. The DNA for the CDR3 is TGTGCCAGCAGCTTAGGGGGGGGAACGGAAGAGACCCAGTACTTC. The complete variable domain, with remaining parts taken from reference TRBV7-2 and TRBJ2-5, reads GAGVSQSPSNKVTEKGKDVELRCDPISGHTALYWYRQSLGQGLEFLIYFQGNSAPDKSGLPSDRFSAERTGGSVSTLTIQRTQQEDSAVYLCASSLGGGTEETQYFGPGTRLLVL.

This clone was counted once. V gene TRBV10-3 combines with J gene TRBJ2-7; 9 positions agree with TRBD1. V lost 10 bases to trimming and J lost 2 bases; unmatched junction nucleotides: 6. Germline loops: CDR1 ENHRY, CDR2 SYGVKD. The length of the CDR3 is 13 residues. CDR3 sequence (DNA): TGTGCCACCACCCGGGACAGGGCCTACGAGCAGTACTTC. Protein: CATTRDRAYEQYF.

V gene TRBV7-9 combines with J gene TRBJ2-5, with 8 bases identical to TRBD1. Germline V lookup: CDR1 SEHNR, CDR2 FQNEAQ (reference sequence). With 5 bases clipped from V and 5 bases from J, the junction kept 7 bases outside the gene matches. The CDR3 spans 14 residues. Written as DNA, the CDR3 is TGTGCCAGCAGCGCAGAGACAGGGGTCGAGACCCAGTACTTC. Translating gives CASSAETGVETQYF.